This T cell receptor beta chain originates from a study of tumor-infiltrating lymphocytes in primary liver carcinoma. The CDR3 runs to 15 residues. With respect to this clonotype: A junction boundary mismatches the germline segment, possibly from a read error.

Priming with a constant-region primer yielded TCR beta cDNA from around 0.45 ug total RNA. Three nested multiplex PCR rounds, a slightly modified ARM-PCR method, built the TCR beta libraries. The two initial PCR rounds, 9 to 11 cycles each, used TRBV1-TRBV30 forward and C-beta reverse primers. One entry per CDR3 protein, called by TCRdb with MiXCR from the multiplex PCR reads. The table shows about 190,000 distinct CDR3 sequences, with approximately 86% occurring only once. Unsorted bulk tissue of roughly 20-31 mg yielded co-extracted RNA and DNA. This sequence was found in a man between 35 and 55 years old with primary liver carcinoma and hepatitis B virus infection. This chain joins TRBV12-3 or TRBV12-4 and TRBJ1-2; D is undetermined. Sequenced material: tumor tissue from primary liver carcinoma. The CDR3 DNA reads TGTGCCAGCAGTTTGGGTCAGGCAGTCGACTACGGCTACACCTTC. Translated: CASSLGQAVDYGYTF.